This T cell receptor (beta chain) was documented in a study of T cells expressing NK-cell markers. The CDR3 length is 15 residues. Germline CDR1 is KGHSH and CDR2 is LQKENI. TCRdb re-called the 5' RACE reads and shows each CDR3 protein once, DNA omitted. This table holds about 370,000 distinct CDR3 sequences. The sample taken for sequencing was blood T cells: a sorted CD56 or NKG2C T cell subset, CD4+ or CD8+ T cells, or bulk PBMC T cells (not recorded which). The TCR originated in a woman aged 45 to 65 in good health. The rearrangement links TRBV18 to TRBJ2-1; TCRdb reports TRBD1, a call that lacks DNA to check it against. Here the CDR3 reads CASSRQSTPNNEQFF.